The next 2 T cell receptor beta chains were all read from a single sample in a study of blood T cell repertoires in COVID-19. Generated by immunoSEQ multiplex PCR, the TCRdb table keeps only in-frame clones and is missing some. The data contain 200,000 to 300,000 clones, roughly four fifths of them seen just once; the ten biggest clones take up under 4.5%. Sequencing input: peripheral blood. These receptor sequences come from a man in his fifties or sixties with acute or convalescent COVID-19.

The chain uses TRBV4-1 and TRBJ2-7; weak D call: TRBD1 (6 bases). V shed 3 bases and J shed 4 bases, with 13 bases lying between them. The CDR3 sequence is 14 residues long. Germline assignment: CDR1 MGHRA and CDR2 YSYEKL. CDR3 coding DNA: TGCGCCAGCAGCCATACAGGGATTAAGTACGAGCAGTACTTC. Translation gives CASSHTGIKYEQYF.

This clone turned up a few times. The J gene is TRBJ2-5, the V gene TRBV18; 8 nucleotides match TRBD1. Germline CDR1 and CDR2: KGHSH and LQKENI. The CDR3 is made up of 15 amino acids. The ends lost 0 bases at V and 5 bases at J; junction bases unmatched: 5. This CDR3 is CASSPPTGVGETQYF. CDR3 nucleotides: TGTGCCAGCTCACCACCGACAGGGGTTGGGGAGACCCAGTACTTC. Drawing the rest from reference TRBV18 and TRBJ2-5, the complete variable domain is NAGVMQNPRHLVRRRGQEARLRCSPMKGHSHVYWYRQLPEEGLKFMVYLQKENIIDESGMPKERFSAEFPKEGPSILRIQQVVRGDSAAYFCASSPPTGVGETQYFGPGTRLLVL.